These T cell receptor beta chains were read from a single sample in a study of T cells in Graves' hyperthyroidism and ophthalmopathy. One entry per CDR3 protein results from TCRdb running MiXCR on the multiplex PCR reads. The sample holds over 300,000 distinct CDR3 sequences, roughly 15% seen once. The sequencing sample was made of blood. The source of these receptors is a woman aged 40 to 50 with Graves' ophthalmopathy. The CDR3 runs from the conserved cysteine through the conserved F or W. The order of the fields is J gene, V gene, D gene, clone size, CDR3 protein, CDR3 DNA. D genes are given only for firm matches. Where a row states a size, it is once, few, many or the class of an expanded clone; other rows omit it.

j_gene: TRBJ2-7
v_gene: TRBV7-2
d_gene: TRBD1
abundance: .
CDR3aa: CASSPQGAREQYF
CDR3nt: TGTGCCAGCAGTCCACAGGGGGCGCGGGAGCAGTACTTC

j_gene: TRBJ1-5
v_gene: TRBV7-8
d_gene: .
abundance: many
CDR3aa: CASSFSRTGNQPQHF
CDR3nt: TGTGCCAGCAGCTTTAGCAGGACAGGCAATCAGCCCCAGCATTTT

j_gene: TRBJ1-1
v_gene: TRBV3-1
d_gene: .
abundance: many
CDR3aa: CASSQVLGQLNTEAFF
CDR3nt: TGTGCCAGCAGCCAAGTGCTGGGGCAGCTGAACACTGAAGCTTTCTTT

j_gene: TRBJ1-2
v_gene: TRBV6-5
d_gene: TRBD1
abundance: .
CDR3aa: CASSYSPGQGRSGYTF
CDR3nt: TGTGCCAGCAGTTACTCTCCGGGACAGGGAAGGTCTGGCTACACCTTC

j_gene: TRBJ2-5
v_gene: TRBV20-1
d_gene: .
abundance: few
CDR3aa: CSASTRVGTQYF
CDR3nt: TGCAGTGCTTCAACTAGGGTCGGGACCCAGTACTTC

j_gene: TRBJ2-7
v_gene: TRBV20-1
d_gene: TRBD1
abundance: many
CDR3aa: CSARPGQGVSEQYF
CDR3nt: TGCAGTGCTAGACCCGGACAGGGGGTGAGCGAGCAGTACTTC

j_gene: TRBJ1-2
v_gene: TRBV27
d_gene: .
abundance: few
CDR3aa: CASSRGTGYGYTF
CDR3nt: TGTGCCAGCAGTCGTGGGACGGGGTATGGCTACACCTTC

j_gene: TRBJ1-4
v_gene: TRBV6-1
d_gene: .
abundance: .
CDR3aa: CASSPGGRGGKLFF
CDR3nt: TGTGCCAGCAGTCCCGGGGGGCGCGGTGGAAAACTGTTTTTT

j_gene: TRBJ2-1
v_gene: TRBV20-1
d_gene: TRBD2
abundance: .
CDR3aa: CSARGVSGGYNEQFF
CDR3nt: TGCAGTGCTAGAGGAGTAAGCGGGGGATACAATGAGCAGTTCTTC

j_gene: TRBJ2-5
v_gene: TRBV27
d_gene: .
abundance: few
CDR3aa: CASPLRAWGWGETQYF
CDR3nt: TGTGCCAGCCCCCTCCGTGCCTGGGGTTGGGGAGAGACCCAGTACTTC